This T cell receptor beta chain emerged from a study of cytomegalovirus exposure and HLA in healthy donors. About the study: An early data release held approximately 85 million unique TCRs from HLA-typed donors. Among the 398 genotyped donors, approximately 80% were placed in the Caucasian-associated ancestry cluster. The study, taken as a whole, reports: An analysis that came later showed most CMV-associated TCR beta chains appearing HLA-restricted. In a later analysis, an Asian-associated ancestry cluster reportedly showed fewer N-insertions than the roughly 710-donor mean.

Germline V CDR1 and CDR2: MGHRA, YSYEKL. The CDR3 runs 15 residues. The germline V and J ends were trimmed by 4 bases and 3 bases, with 16 bases remaining between them. Notes on this clone: What it binds is not known.

60 Vbeta and 13 Jbeta primers were used in PCR. Profiled with immunoSEQ multiplex PCR; TCRdb holds only in-frame clones, not every one. Of some 120,000 clones detected, approximately 74% appear once; the ten largest clones hold 6.6%. The V and J genes are TRBV4-1 and TRBJ2-7; TRBD2 is a possible D gene (5 bases). The sequence came from a middle-aged man in good health and CMV-seropositive. Sequenced sample: PBMCs. The CDR3 sequence: CASSREDSTLYEQYF. DNA of the CDR3: TGCGCCAGCAGCCGAGAGGACTCCACCCTCTACGAGCAGTACTTC.